The 26 T cell receptor beta chains presented below share a single source sample, sequenced in a study of blood T cell repertoires in COVID-19. Sequencing used immunoSEQ multiplex PCR; TCRdb keeps in-frame clones, though not all of them. This table holds roughly 70,000 clones, approximately 84% found once. The sequencing input was peripheral blood. The receptors derive from a woman aged 60 to 75 with acute or convalescent COVID-19.

The chain joins TRBV6-5 to TRBJ1-2, with 11 bases fitting TRBD1. Germline trimming cut 6 bases from V and 4 bases from J; bases unmatched to any gene: 4. The CDR3 spans 14 residues. The germline V gene encodes CDR1 MNHEY and CDR2 SVGAGI. In DNA form, the CDR3 reads TGTGCCAGCAGGGACAGGGGGCTTTTCTATGGCTACACCTTC. Amino acids: CASRDRGLFYGYTF.

The V call is TRBV3-1 (or the pseudogene TRBV3-2), the J call TRBJ1-1; unclear D gene. V was trimmed by 2 bases and J by 1 base, leaving 5 bases between them. The CDR3 consists of 13 residues. Germline CDR1 LGHDT, CDR2 YNNKEL (reference sequence). The CDR3 reads CASSQIRNTEAFF. Here the CDR3 DNA reads TGTGCCAGCAGCCAAATCAGGAACACTGAAGCTTTCTTT.

At least ten counts were recorded for this clone. The chain combines TRBV10-3 with TRBJ2-3; 10 bases map to TRBD1. The germline CDR1 and CDR2 sequences are ENHRY and SYGVKD. With 8 bases clipped from V and 0 bases from J, the junction kept 5 bases outside the gene matches. The CDR3 is 15 amino acids. The CDR3 region has the DNA TGTGCCATCCGTTGGGACAGGGGCAGCACAGATACGCAGTATTTT. Encoded protein: CAIRWDRGSTDTQYF.

This chain joins TRBV3-1 (or the pseudogene TRBV3-2) and TRBJ1-2; weak D call: TRBD1 (5 bases). Trimming took off 1 base at V and 5 bases at J, with 14 bases between the two ends. Germline loops: CDR1 LGHDT, CDR2 YNNKEL (reference sequence). This CDR3 region has 15 residues. The CDR3 coding sequence is TGTGCCAGCAGCCAAGGGGGCCCGGATACTTATGGCTACACCTTC. It translates to CASSQGGPDTYGYTF.

V usage is TRBV10-3 and J usage is TRBJ2-3; 8 positions agree with TRBD1. Germline trimming cut 7 bases from V and 5 bases from J; bases unmatched to any gene: 5. Germline CDR1 ENHRY, CDR2 SYGVKD. This CDR3 is built from 13 residues. The CDR3 is CAIKDTGGDTQYF. The CDR3, as DNA: TGTGCCATCAAAGACACAGGGGGAGATACGCAGTATTTT.

The V call is TRBV3-1 (or the pseudogene TRBV3-2), the J call TRBJ2-3, with 10 bases matching TRBD2. V was clipped by 4 bases and J by 4 bases; unmatched bases: 11. CDR1 and CDR2 (germline): LGHDT, YNNKEL (reference sequence). This CDR3 has 17 residues. CDR3: CASSRKGAGGPPDTQYF. In DNA form, the CDR3 reads TGTGCCAGCAGCCGGAAAGGAGCGGGGGGGCCTCCAGATACGCAGTATTTT.

CDR3 nucleotides: TGTGCCAGCAGCTCGGATGGCTACACCTTC. Translation gives CASSSDGYTF. V is TRBV7-9 and J is TRBJ1-2; D uncertain. Trimming stripped 4 bases from V and 6 bases from J, with 3 bases between. The CDR3 has 10 residues. Germline assignment: CDR1 SEHNR and CDR2 FQNEAQ (reference sequence).

V is TRBV7-2 and J is TRBJ1-3; D unclear. CDR3 length: 17 residues. Germline V lookup: CDR1 SGHTA, CDR2 FQGNSA. V lost 2 bases to trimming and J lost 0 bases, with 14 bases between them. For the CDR3, the DNA is TGTGCCAGCAGCTTACCAACCACCCGGGGCTCTGGAAACACCATATATTTT. Translated: CASSLPTTRGSGNTIYF.

The chain uses TRBV19 and TRBJ1-3; D is perhaps TRBD1 (5 bases). Germline V gene lookup returns CDR1 LNHDA and CDR2 SQIVND (reference sequence). This CDR3 is built from 14 residues. V lost 5 bases and J 1 base, leaving 9 bases between the germline ends. CDR3 DNA: TGTGCCAGTAGTCAAGGGGAATCTGGAAACACCATATATTTT. Translation: CASSQGESGNTIYF.

The chain recombines TRBV3-1 (or the pseudogene TRBV3-2) with TRBJ1-6, with D perhaps TRBD1 (5 bases). The V gene lost 1 base and the J gene lost 6 bases, with 13 bases spanning the gap. The CDR3 is made up of 16 amino acids. Germline V lookup: CDR1 LGHDT, CDR2 YNNKEL (reference sequence). Written as DNA, the CDR3 is TGTGCCAGCAGCCAAGTGGGGGGAGAAATTAATTCACCCCTCCACTTT. Translated: CASSQVGGEINSPLHF.

The V call is TRBV19, the J call TRBJ2-1; a weak D match, TRBD2 (5 bases). The CDR3 contains 15 residues. V lost 1 base and J lost 1, with 8 bases in between. Germline CDR1 is LNHDA and CDR2 is SQIVND (reference sequence). CDR3 DNA sequence: TGTGCCAGTAGTATAGGGGAGAGGTCCTACAATGAGCAGTTCTTC. It encodes CASSIGERSYNEQFF. Variable domain in full (rest from reference TRBV19 and TRBJ2-1): DGGITQSPKYLFRKEGQNVTLSCEQNLNHDAMYWYRQDPGQGLRLIYYSQIVNDFQKGDIAEGYSVSREKKESFPLTVTSAQKNPTAFYLCASSIGERSYNEQFFGPGTRLTVL.

J is TRBJ2-1 and V is TRBV18; 8 bases align to TRBD1. The CDR3 is 14 amino acids. With 5 bases clipped from V and 6 bases from J, the junction kept 6 bases outside the gene matches. Germline CDR1 reads KGHSH; CDR2 reads LQKENI. CDR3 loop: CASSSTDRGNEQFF. The CDR3 nucleotides read TGTGCCAGCTCATCGACTGACAGGGGCAATGAGCAGTTCTTC.

This clone was seen a few times. The J gene is TRBJ1-4, the V gene TRBV5-1; D unclear. The CDR3 consists of 15 residues. V lost 2 bases and J lost 2, with 10 bases in between. CDR1 is SGHRS and CDR2 is YFSETQ in the germline V gene. In nucleotides, the CDR3 is TGCGCCAGCAGCTTAGAGGATGGTACTAATGAAAAACTGTTTTTT. Protein: CASSLEDGTNEKLFF.

V gene TRBV10-3 combines with J gene TRBJ1-2; D perhaps matches TRBD1 (5 bases). The CDR3 extends over 14 amino acids. V was shortened by 7 bases and J by 6 bases, with 18 bases between the two germline ends. The germline V gene encodes CDR1 ENHRY and CDR2 SYGVKD. The CDR3 sequence: CAITAGLRSHGYTF. CDR3 bases: TGTGCCATCACGGCAGGGTTACGGTCTCATGGCTACACCTTC.

The sample holds one count of this clone. The chain has TRBV18 and TRBJ2-7; D unresolved. Per the germline V gene, CDR1 is KGHSH and CDR2 is LQKENI. The V and J ends lost 2 bases and 3 bases respectively, with 17 bases between them. This CDR3 is 16 amino acids long. The CDR3 DNA reads as TGTGCCAGCTCACCAACGCGGAGCCAGTATGACTACGAGCAGTACTTC. Amino acid sequence: CASSPTRSQYDYEQYF.

The CDR3 region is CASSSGQRGYTF. The CDR3 coding sequence is TGTGCCAGCAGTTCGGGACAGCGCGGCTACACCTTC. This chain connects TRBV12-3 or TRBV12-4 to TRBJ1-2, with TRBD1 identical over 7 bases. Trimming removed 4 bases from V and 8 bases from J; junction bases left unmatched: 4. The CDR3 spans 12 residues.

This clone was detected once. V usage is TRBV12-5 and J usage is TRBJ2-3, with TRBD2 matching 7 bases. V was clipped by 5 bases and J by 0 bases; unmatched bases: 8. CDR1 and CDR2 from the germline V gene are LGHNT and FRNRAP. This CDR3 contains 16 residues. CDR3 protein: CASGLGGGTSTDTQYF. As DNA, the CDR3 is TGTGCTAGTGGTCTAGGCGGGGGTACTAGCACAGATACGCAGTATTTT.

The genes are TRBV7-9 and TRBJ1-5; possibly TRBD1 for D (6 bases). Trimming pared 5 bases from V and 2 bases from J, leaving 19 bases between. The CDR3 runs to 17 residues. The V gene's germline CDR1 is SEHNR and CDR2 FQNEAQ (reference sequence). The CDR3 nucleotides are TGTGCCAGCAGCCAAGGGGGGGGTCTTTTCGGCAATCAGCCCCAGCATTTT. Encoded protein: CASSQGGGLFGNQPQHF.

V is TRBV5-1 and J is TRBJ2-3; 8 bases are shared with TRBD2. This CDR3 contains 15 residues. Germline values: CDR1 SGHRS, CDR2 YFSETQ. V was pared by 2 bases and J by 2 bases, with 4 bases of the junction left unmatched. The CDR3 DNA is TGCGCCAGCAGCTTAGCGGGGGTCCACACAGATACGCAGTATTTT. Protein sequence: CASSLAGVHTDTQYF.

The V and J genes are TRBV7-2 and TRBJ2-7, with D perhaps matching TRBD2 (5 bases). The V gene's germline CDR1 is SGHTA and CDR2 FQGNSA. The CDR3 is 13 amino acids. V dropped 5 bases and J dropped 6 bases, with 14 bases sitting between them. The CDR3 DNA reads TGTGCCAGCAGCCGCCTGTCCCGGGGCGAGCAGTACTTC. Translation gives CASSRLSRGEQYF.

This clone was seen a handful of times. The chain couples TRBV7-3 to TRBJ2-1; 13 positions agree with TRBD2. Trimming at V came to 5 bases and at J to 6 bases, leaving 10 bases not matched to a gene. The germline CDR1 and CDR2 sequences are SGHTA and FQGTGA. The CDR3 length is 17 residues. CDR3 residues: CASSPPSGLAGRNEQFF. CDR3 coding DNA: TGTGCCAGCAGCCCACCCTCGGGACTAGCGGGGCGCAATGAGCAGTTCTTC. Drawing the rest from reference TRBV7-3 and TRBJ2-1, the complete variable domain is GAGVSQTPSNKVTEKGKYVELRCDPISGHTALYWYRQSLGQGPEFLIYFQGTGAADDSGLPNDRFFAVRPEGSVSTLKIQRTERGDSAVYLCASSPPSGLAGRNEQFFGPGTRLTVL.

The sample holds one count of this clone. This chain joins TRBV21-1 and TRBJ1-4; the table's TRBD1 call for D was not verified on the DNA. TRBV21-1 is a documented pseudogene. CDR3 size: 15 residues. CDR3 in DNA: TGTGCCAGCAGCAAACAGGGCTGGGTGGGGGAAAAACTGTTTTTT. It is translated as CASSKQGWVGEKLFF.

About this clone itself: One end of the junction does not line up with germline, which may come from a read error. The genes are TRBV6-5 and TRBJ1-1, with 8 bases lining up with TRBD1. The CDR3 is 13 amino acids. Germline CDR1 reads MNHEY; CDR2 reads SVGAGI. The CDR3: CASSYPGQARRIF. CDR3 nucleotides: TGTGCCAGCAGTTACCCGGGACAGGCCCGTCGTATCTTT.

V usage is TRBV7-8 and J usage is TRBJ2-2, with D possibly TRBD2 on 6 matching bases. The CDR3 runs 18 residues. V lost 4 bases, J lost 1 base, and 19 bases lay in between. The germline CDR1 and CDR2 sequences are SGHVS and FQNEAQ. CDR3 bases: TGTGCCAGCAGCTCCTTTTTTACGGCGGGGCAGAACACCGGGGAGCTGTTTTTT. Protein sequence: CASSSFFTAGQNTGELFF.

This clone was picked up one time. This rearrangement joins TRBV3-1 (or the pseudogene TRBV3-2) to TRBJ2-3, with 7 bases matching TRBD2. Germline trimming cut 0 bases from V and 0 bases from J; bases unmatched to any gene: 0. Germline loops: CDR1 LGHDT, CDR2 YNNKEL (reference sequence). The CDR3 has 15 residues. DNA of the CDR3: TGTGCCAGCAGCCAAGAAGCGGGGAGCACAGATACGCAGTATTTT. Residues: CASSQEAGSTDTQYF.

Remarks on this clone: Different DNA sequences within this sample yield the same CDR3. The chain couples TRBV6-5 to TRBJ1-4; D might be TRBD1 (6 bases). The CDR3 consists of 14 residues. V shed 4 bases and J shed 2 bases, with 8 bases lying between them. Germline V gene sequence: CDR1 MNHEY, CDR2 SVGAGI. This chain's CDR3 is CASSFGQTNEKLFF. Written as DNA, the CDR3 is TGTGCCAGCAGTTTCGGACAGACTAATGAAAAACTGTTTTTT.